This T cell receptor (beta chain) was sequenced for a study of vaccination and CD4 T cells after COVID-19. At the level of the study: Two doses of either BNT162b2 or mRNA-1273 vaccine were given to participants.

About this clonotype itself: Its target is unknown.

This sample's treatment: approximately 9-day PBMC culture with coronavirus spike peptide pools or control peptides (ViraFEST assay). Collection of the unexposed donor's CD4+ T cells took place before the COVID-19 pandemic (2011-2018). Germline CDR1 is MNHNS and CDR2 is SASEGT. CDR3 length: 14 amino acids. The V gene lost 3 bases and the J gene lost 9 bases, with 17 bases spanning the gap. The study sequenced cultured CD4+ T cell DNA using the Oncomine TCR Beta short-read assay. Using its own MiXCR run on the PCR reads, TCRdb lists one record per CDR3 protein. The sample shows 5,400 or so distinct CDR3 sequences, around 47% of them seen only once.

The sequence was collected from a human donor in good health. V usage is TRBV6-1 and J usage is TRBJ1-1, with unresolved D. Sample: CD4+ T cells from blood, cultured in vitro. The CDR3 region is CASSDLVTWIKAFF. In nucleotides, the CDR3 is TGTGCCAGCAGTGACCTAGTGACGTGGATTAAAGCTTTCTTT.